Presented here are 19 T cell receptor beta chains from one specimen sequenced in a study of blood T cells in healthy people across ages. Sample-barcoded 5' priming and a J-beta primer mix drove a second PCR of roughly 7 to 11 cycles. Each CDR3 protein is one row after TCRdb ran MiXCR on the 5' RACE reads. The sample includes under 800,000 distinct CDR3 sequences, around 20% of them seen just once. Source material: blood. These receptors came from a man between 65 and 79 years old in good health.

This clonotype has at least ten counts. V usage is TRBV5-1 and J usage is TRBJ2-5, with D perhaps matching TRBD1 (5 bases). Germline CDR1 is SGHRS and CDR2 is YFSETQ. The length of the CDR3 is 14 residues. Trimming removed 4 bases from V and 2 bases from J, with 12 bases in between. The chain's CDR3 is CASSRQNVQETQYF. The CDR3 DNA follows: TGCGCCAGCAGCCGACAGAACGTACAAGAGACCCAGTACTTC. The whole variable domain, filled in from reference TRBV5-1 and TRBJ2-5, reads KAGVTQTPRYLIKTRGQQVTLSCSPISGHRSVSWYQQTPGQGLQFLFEYFSETQRNKGNFPGRFSGRQFSNSRSEMNVSTLELGDSALYLCASSRQNVQETQYFGPGTRLLVL.

V gene TRBV5-1 combines with J gene TRBJ2-5; TRBD1 aligns across 7 bases. V dropped 0 bases and J dropped 4; count of bases not matched to a gene: 3. Germline V lookup: CDR1 SGHRS, CDR2 YFSETQ. This CDR3 is 14 amino acids long. The DNA of the CDR3 is TGCGCCAGCAGCTTGGCCGGACAGGCAGAGACCCAGTACTTC. Protein: CASSLAGQAETQYF. The full variable domain, its missing parts supplied by reference TRBV5-1 and TRBJ2-5, is KAGVTQTPRYLIKTRGQQVTLSCSPISGHRSVSWYQQTPGQGLQFLFEYFSETQRNKGNFPGRFSGRQFSNSRSEMNVSTLELGDSALYLCASSLAGQAETQYFGPGTRLLVL.

This clonotype was detected only a few times. This chain links TRBV20-1 with TRBJ1-3, with 9 bases matching TRBD1. V was pared by 6 bases and J by 2 bases, with 5 bases of the junction left unmatched. The CDR3 is 14 residues long. CDR1 and CDR2 from the germline V gene are DFQATT and SNEGSKA (reference sequence). The CDR3, as DNA: TGCAGTGCGTCCGACAGGGGGGCTGGAAACACCATATATTTT. Its translation: CSASDRGAGNTIYF.

This clonotype has a count of ten or more. The chain joins TRBV9 to TRBJ2-1; no firm D call. The V end lost 2 bases, the J end lost 6 bases, and 9 bases lay between the germline ends. The CDR3 spans 13 residues. Germline CDR1 SGDLS, CDR2 YYNGEE. The CDR3 region has the DNA TGTGCCAGCAGCGTCTACAGTGGCAATGAGCAGTTCTTC. Its translation is CASSVYSGNEQFF.

V is TRBV19 and J is TRBJ2-2; D is perhaps TRBD2 (5 bases). CDR1 and CDR2 from the germline V gene are LNHDA and SQIVND (reference sequence). This CDR3 spans 16 amino acids. With 3 bases removed from V and 1 base from J, the gap between germline ends came to 12 bases. The CDR3 is CASSIIASGNTGELFF. As DNA, the CDR3 is TGTGCCAGTAGTATTATAGCCAGCGGGAACACCGGGGAGCTGTTTTTT.

The V gene is TRBV27, the J gene TRBJ2-7, with TRBD1 matching 7 bases. Per the germline V gene, CDR1 is MNHEY and CDR2 is SMNVEV (reference sequence). V trimming: 1 base; J trimming: 3 bases; junction bases outside the gene matches: 3. This CDR3 is 14 amino acids long. The CDR3 spells CASSLYPGGYEQYF. DNA for the CDR3: TGTGCCAGCAGTTTATATCCAGGGGGCTACGAGCAGTACTTC.

The J gene is TRBJ2-7, the V gene TRBV30; D might be TRBD2 (5 bases). V gave up 3 bases and J gave up 1 base, with 13 bases separating them. CDR3 length: 14 residues. From germline, CDR1 is GTSNPN and CDR2 SVGIG (reference sequence). This chain's CDR3 is CAWSLAPFSYEQYF. The DNA of the CDR3 is TGTGCCTGGAGCCTAGCCCCTTTTTCCTACGAGCAGTACTTC.

The rearrangement uses TRBV2 and TRBJ2-5; TRBD2 is a possible D gene (5 bases). Germline-derived CDR1 and CDR2 are SNHLY and FYNNEI. The V end lost 6 bases, the J end lost 2 bases, and 13 bases lay between the germline ends. CDR3 length: 14 amino acids. CDR3: CASSRSGNQETQYF. The CDR3 nucleotides read TGTGCCAGCAGCAGATCGGGGAATCAAGAGACCCAGTACTTC.

This chain uses TRBV7-3 with TRBJ2-1; a possible D gene is TRBD1 (5 bases). The V gene lost 5 bases and the J gene lost 9 bases, with 20 bases spanning the gap. The CDR3 runs 15 residues. The germline CDR1 and CDR2 sequences are SGHTA and FQGTGA. CDR3 nucleotides: TGTGCCAGCAGCCTAGGGGTCCCCTCTAGTGGTGAGCAGTTCTTC. As protein: CASSLGVPSSGEQFF.

This clonotype was picked up a small number of times. The chain uses TRBV28 and TRBJ2-5, with D tentatively TRBD1 or TRBD2 (6 bases each). CDR3 length: 15 residues. Germline loops: CDR1 MDHEN, CDR2 SYDVKM. V lost 6 bases and J 3 bases, leaving 17 bases between the germline ends. CDR3: CASSTGRWVKETQYF. In DNA, the CDR3 is TGTGCCAGCAGCACAGGGAGGTGGGTGAAAGAGACCCAGTACTTC.

For this clonotype: This CDR3 fails to terminate in the conserved phenylalanine or tryptophan, so it likely reflects a read error. The J gene is TRBJ2-5, the V gene TRBV2; either TRBD1 or TRBD2 may fit D (5 bases each). Germline V gene data show CDR1 as SNHLY and CDR2 as FYNNEI. Trimming removed 5 bases from V and 2 bases from J, with 12 bases in between. This CDR3 comprises 14 residues. Written as DNA, the CDR3 is TGTGCCAGCAGTTTCCGGGACGTGCAAGAGACCCAGTACCTC. Translation: CASSFRDVQETQYL.

This clonotype appeared a few times. The DNA is omitted, as the CDR3 cannot be located on it reliably, and the CDR3 follows TCRdb's listing. The V and J genes are TRBV12-3 or TRBV12-4 and TRBJ2-2; the table gives TRBD1 as D, unverified against the DNA. The CDR3 is made up of 16 amino acids, end residues included. This chain's CDR3 is CASSPGTAFGAGELFF.

The V and J genes are TRBV11-2 and TRBJ2-1; TRBD2 aligns across 10 bases. The CDR3 is 16 residues long. Losses at the gene ends were 1 base for V and 6 bases for J; bases not matched to a gene: 6. In germline, CDR1 is SGHAT, CDR2 FQNNGV. The CDR3 DNA reads TGTGCCAGCAGCTTAGTACTAGCGGGATTCCCCAATGAGCAGTTCTTC. It specifies CASSLVLAGFPNEQFF.

CDR3 nucleotide sequence: TGCAGCGCTGGGGAACAGGGCTCTGAAGCTTTCTTT. Its translation: CSAGEQGSEAFF. The gene calls are TRBV29-1 and TRBJ1-1; tentative D call: TRBD1 (6 bases). Per germline, CDR1 SQVTM and CDR2 ANQGSEA. CDR3 length equals 12 residues. Trimming took off 7 bases at V and 6 bases at J, with 15 bases between the two ends. Full variable domain (rest looked up from reference TRBV29-1 and TRBJ1-1): SAVISQKPSRDICQRGTSLTIQCQVDSQVTMMFWYRQQPGQSLTLIATANQGSEATYESGFVIDKFPISRPNLTFSTLTVSNMSPEDSSIYLCSAGEQGSEAFFGQGTRLTVV.

The chain carries TRBV5-1 and TRBJ2-1; 10 bases are a match to TRBD1. The V gene's germline CDR1 is SGHRS and CDR2 YFSETQ. This CDR3 spans 15 amino acids. The trim removed 3 bases at V and 4 bases at J, leaving 4 bases unmatched. The CDR3 loop reads CASSWGTGEYNEQFF. The CDR3 nucleotides read TGCGCCAGCAGCTGGGGGACAGGGGAGTACAATGAGCAGTTCTTC.

This clonotype has only a few counts. V and J are TRBV18 and TRBJ2-1; D might be TRBD2 (6 bases). V was clipped by 2 bases and J by 5 bases, with 10 bases between them. From germline, CDR1 is KGHSH and CDR2 LQKENI. The CDR3 has 14 amino acids. For the CDR3, the DNA is TGTGCCAGCTCACCAAGGCAGCGGGACAATGAGCAGTTCTTC. It codes for CASSPRQRDNEQFF.

Regarding this clonotype: A read error may be the cause here, since a much bigger clone is one base away. This chain joins TRBV6-1 and TRBJ2-2; D may be TRBD1 (6 bases). The CDR3 extends over 15 amino acids. Trimming took off 10 bases at V and 2 bases at J, with 17 bases between the two ends. Germline V gives CDR1 MNHNS, CDR2 SASEGT. As DNA, the CDR3 is TGTGCCAACAGGTCTTGGACAGCCAACACCGGGGAGCTGTTTTTT. Amino acids: CANRSWTANTGELFF.

The genes are TRBV7-9 and TRBJ1-5, with 7 positions matching TRBD1. This CDR3 contains 14 residues. Per germline, CDR1 SEHNR and CDR2 FQNEAQ (reference sequence). V lost 5 bases and J lost 5; bases outside the gene matches: 6. CDR3 loop: CASSRGTADQPQHF. CDR3 bases: TGTGCCAGCAGCCGTGGGACAGCGGATCAGCCCCAGCATTTT.

The chain's CDR3 is CASSLAAAGGSNEQFF. The CDR3 DNA reads as TGTGCCAGCAGCTTAGCGGCTGCAGGGGGCTCCAATGAGCAGTTCTTC. V is TRBV11-2 and J is TRBJ2-1; 8 positions agree with TRBD1. V lost 1 base to trimming and J lost 6 bases; unmatched junction nucleotides: 8. Germline V CDR1 and CDR2: SGHAT, FQNNGV. This CDR3 has 16 residues.